This entry lists 23 T cell receptor beta chains sequenced from one sample in a study of neoadjuvant anti-PD-1 for oral cavity cancer. Sequenced by immunoSEQ multiplex PCR; TCRdb stores in-frame clones only, minus some. The table lists roughly 14,000 clones, about 61% of them singletons. The starting material was PBMCs, obtained before nivolumab (anti-PD-1) treatment. The receptor source for this set is a person aged 35 to 85 with oral cavity squamous cell carcinoma.

The V gene is TRBV2, the J gene TRBJ1-1, with D perhaps matching TRBD1 (6 bases). V was shortened by 6 bases and J by 5 bases, with 10 bases between the two germline ends. This CDR3 has 12 amino acids. Germline lookup yields CDR1 SNHLY and CDR2 FYNNEI. The CDR3 spells CASRAGQTEAFF. CDR3 nucleotides: TGTGCCAGCAGGGCTGGACAGACTGAAGCTTTCTTT.

This chain uses TRBV19 with TRBJ1-3; weak D call: TRBD1 (6 bases). The CDR3 totals 13 residues. The ends were cut back, 7 bases at V and 2 bases at J, with 9 bases in the middle. Germline lookup yields CDR1 LNHDA and CDR2 SQIVND (reference sequence). CDR3 nucleotide sequence: TGTGCCAGTAACAGGGCTCCTGGAAACACCATATATTTT. It translates to CASNRAPGNTIYF.

The chain recombines TRBV7-9 with TRBJ2-1, with TRBD1 matching 10 bases. Germline-derived CDR1 and CDR2 are SEHNR and FQNEAQ (reference sequence). This CDR3 comprises 15 residues. The J segment lost 7 bases and the V segment lost 5 bases, leaving 8 bases of the junction unmatched. CDR3 sequence: CASSRDRGPLNEQFF. Here the CDR3 DNA reads TGTGCCAGCAGCCGGGACAGGGGTCCCCTGAATGAGCAGTTCTTC.

The rearrangement links TRBV28 to TRBJ2-5; no clear D gene. This CDR3 is built from 15 residues. Germline V gene lookup returns CDR1 MDHEN and CDR2 SYDVKM. Trimming shortened V by 4 bases and J by 9 bases, and 21 bases separated the two germline ends. DNA of the CDR3: TGTGCCAGCAGTTACCCCCCTGACGGACGGCAGGCCCAGTACTTC. The encoded protein is CASSYPPDGRQAQYF.

The sample holds a few counts of this clone. V is TRBV7-9 and J is TRBJ1-2; unclear D gene. The germline V gene encodes CDR1 SEHNR and CDR2 FQNEAQ (reference sequence). Trimming removed 8 bases at V and 5 bases at J, with 27 bases between. This CDR3 spans 17 amino acids. DNA for the CDR3: TGTGCCAGCCTTCATATCAAGCTGGATGGTGGTGTGTATGGCTACACCTTC. As protein: CASLHIKLDGGVYGYTF. Together with reference TRBV7-9 and TRBJ1-2, the CDR3 gives the full variable domain: DTGVSQNPRHKITKRGQNVTFRCDPISEHNRLYWYRQTLGQGPEFLTYFQNEAQLEKSRLLSDRFSAERPKGSFSTLEIQRTEQGDSAMYLCASLHIKLDGGVYGYTFGSGTRLTVV.

The chain links TRBV7-3 to TRBJ2-3; D possibly corresponds to TRBD2 (5 bases). Trimming shortened V by 5 bases and J by 4 bases, and 16 bases separated the two germline ends. The germline gives CDR1 SGHTA, CDR2 FQGTGA. The CDR3 loop spans 15 amino acids. The CDR3: CASSPSGKAPDTQYF. In DNA form, the CDR3 reads TGTGCCAGCAGCCCGTCCGGGAAGGCCCCAGATACGCAGTATTTT.

V and J are TRBV5-1 and TRBJ1-1, with D maybe TRBD1 (6 bases). CDR1 and CDR2 from the germline V gene are SGHRS and YFSETQ. The CDR3 is made up of 17 amino acids. Trimming shortened V by 0 bases and J by 3 bases, and 18 bases separated the two germline ends. The CDR3 loop reads CASSLVGGAGTDTEAFF. For the CDR3, the DNA is TGCGCCAGCAGCTTGGTAGGGGGTGCCGGGACGGACACTGAAGCTTTCTTT.

The V gene is TRBV6-6, the J gene TRBJ1-6; weak D call: TRBD1 (6 bases). V was clipped by 6 bases and J by 7 bases, with 13 bases between them. Germline CDR1 is MNHNY and CDR2 is SVGAGI (reference sequence). The CDR3 loop spans 14 amino acids. The CDR3 spells CASSLQGRNSPLHF. The CDR3 bases are TGTGCCAGCAGCCTACAGGGCAGGAATTCACCCCTCCACTTT.

This chain uses TRBV19 with TRBJ1-2; 7 positions agree with TRBD1. V shed 7 bases, J shed 4 bases, and the junction held 6 bases outside the gene matches. The CDR3 is 13 residues long. Germline values: CDR1 LNHDA, CDR2 SQIVND (reference sequence). The CDR3 region has the DNA TGTGCCAGTATTAGGACAGGCGGCTATGGCTACACCTTC. Translated, it gives CASIRTGGYGYTF.

The chain has TRBV11-2 and TRBJ2-5, with 7 bases fitting TRBD1. The CDR3 has 16 amino acids. Trimming at V came to 1 base and at J to 1 base, leaving 6 bases not matched to a gene. Per germline, CDR1 SGHAT and CDR2 FQNNGV. For the CDR3, the DNA is TGTGCCAGCAGCTTAGGTACGAGGGGGCCCCAAGAGACCCAGTACTTC. It encodes CASSLGTRGPQETQYF.

The CDR3 DNA reads TGCGCCAGCAGCCCAAGGACGGATTTGAACACTGAAGCTTTCTTT. Protein: CASSPRTDLNTEAFF. The chain joins TRBV5-1 to TRBJ1-1, with unresolved D. The V gene's germline CDR1 is SGHRS and CDR2 YFSETQ. The V end lost 4 bases, the J end lost 0 bases, and 13 bases lay between the germline ends. CDR3 length: 15 amino acids.

J is TRBJ2-2 and V is TRBV4-1, with D unresolved. Trimming took 4 bases from V and 6 from J, leaving 9 bases between them. The germline V gene encodes CDR1 MGHRA and CDR2 YSYEKL. The CDR3 is 13 amino acids. CDR3 coding DNA: TGCGCCAGCAGCCTGACTGGGGCCGGGGAGCTGTTTTTT. Translated: CASSLTGAGELFF.

This clone has only a few counts. The chain joins TRBV7-6 to TRBJ2-5; possibly TRBD2 for D (5 bases). CDR3 length equals 13 residues. In germline, CDR1 is SGHVS, CDR2 FNYEAQ. The V end lost 3 bases, the J end lost 5 bases, and 10 bases lay between the germline ends. CDR3 nucleotide sequence: TGTGCCAGCAGCTTCCGGGGTGGGGAGACCCAGTACTTC. Encoded protein: CASSFRGGETQYF. Complete variable domain (other parts from reference TRBV7-6 and TRBJ2-5): GAGVSQSPRYKVTKRGQDVALRCDPISGHVSLYWYRQALGQGPEFLTYFNYEAQQDKSGLPNDRFSAERPEGSISTLTIQRTEQRDSAMYRCASSFRGGETQYFGPGTRLLVL.

The CDR3 loop is CASSLMGTGGASGNQPQHF. The CDR3 DNA is TGTGCCAGCAGCTTGATGGGAACCGGGGGCGCTTCGGGCAATCAGCCCCAGCATTTT. V is TRBV5-8 and J is TRBJ1-5, with D possibly matching TRBD1 (6 bases). V gave up 1 base and J gave up 2 bases, with 22 bases separating them. CDR3 length equals 19 residues. CDR1 is SGHTS, CDR2 YDEGEE, per germline.

This chain uses TRBV6-1 with TRBJ2-6; 9 positions match TRBD1. J gave up 0 bases and V 6 bases, and 0 bases lay outside the gene matches. The CDR3 is made up of 15 amino acids. The V gene's germline CDR1 is MNHNS and CDR2 SASEGT. The CDR3 region is CASRTGGSGANVLTF. The CDR3 nucleotides are TGTGCCAGCAGGACAGGGGGCTCTGGGGCCAACGTCCTGACTTTC.

This clone showed up just a few times. The V gene is TRBV2, the J gene TRBJ2-7, with 12 nucleotides matching TRBD1. V gave up 2 bases and J gave up 6 bases; unmatched junction bases: 2. The CDR3 runs to 14 residues. Germline CDR1 SNHLY, CDR2 FYNNEI. The CDR3 loop is CASSEWDRGPEQYF. The DNA of the CDR3 is TGTGCCAGCAGTGAATGGGACAGGGGGCCCGAGCAGTACTTC.

The chain carries TRBV7-3 and TRBJ1-1; the match to TRBD1 covers 10 bases. CDR3 size: 13 residues. The germline CDR1 and CDR2 sequences are SGHTA and FQGTGA. With V trimmed by 4 bases and J by 11 bases, 7 bases remained unmatched. The CDR3 here is CASSSPGTGVAFF. CDR3 coding DNA: TGTGCCAGCAGCTCCCCCGGGACAGGGGTTGCTTTCTTT.

This chain links TRBV19 with TRBJ2-6, with D tentatively TRBD1 (6 bases). Between the trimmed V and J ends, which lost 5 bases and 0 bases, there was a span of 8 bases. CDR1 LNHDA and CDR2 SQIVND come from the germline V gene (reference sequence). The CDR3 length is 15 residues. The CDR3 spells CASSVGGSGANVLTF. The CDR3 coding sequence is TGTGCCAGTAGTGTAGGGGGCTCTGGGGCCAACGTCCTGACTTTC. The full variable domain, in which reference TRBV19 and TRBJ2-6 provide the parts outside the CDR3, is DGGITQSPKYLFRKEGQNVTLSCEQNLNHDAMYWYRQDPGQGLRLIYYSQIVNDFQKGDIAEGYSVSREKKESFPLTVTSAQKNPTAFYLCASSVGGSGANVLTFGAGSRLTVL.

The rearrangement uses TRBV4-1 and TRBJ1-4; TRBD1 is a possible D gene (5 bases). CDR1 MGHRA and CDR2 YSYEKL come from the germline V gene. This CDR3 spans 18 amino acids. V gave up 4 bases and J gave up 4 bases, with 22 bases separating them. The CDR3 loop is CASSLINSPGTGNEKLFF. The CDR3 DNA follows: TGCGCCAGCAGCCTAATAAATTCCCCCGGGACGGGTAATGAAAAACTGTTTTTT.

This chain joins TRBV6-5 and TRBJ1-2, with TRBD1 matching 8 bases. The CDR3 sequence is 13 residues long. The J segment lost 13 bases and the V segment lost 4 bases, leaving 11 bases of the junction unmatched. Germline V gene lookup returns CDR1 MNHEY and CDR2 SVGAGI. CDR3 in DNA: TGTGCCAGCAGTTCCGGGACAGGACTATCTGGCACCTTC. Its protein is CASSSGTGLSGTF.

The chain couples TRBV7-9 to TRBJ2-7; D is ambiguous. Between the trimmed V and J ends, which lost 3 bases and 0 bases, there was a span of 0 bases. The CDR3 runs 11 residues. In germline, CDR1 is SEHNR, CDR2 FQNEAQ (reference sequence). CDR3 loop: CASSFSYEQYF. The CDR3 DNA reads as TGTGCCAGCAGCTTCTCCTACGAGCAGTACTTC.

This rearrangement joins TRBV5-8 to TRBJ1-1; 8 bases map to TRBD1. The germline CDR1 and CDR2 sequences are SGHTS and YDEGEE. CDR3 size: 13 residues. Unmatched junction bases numbered 4, after V lost 4 bases and J lost 5 bases. The CDR3 loop is CASSRDRITEAFF. CDR3 DNA sequence: TGTGCCAGCAGCAGGGACAGGATTACTGAAGCTTTCTTT.

The chain carries TRBV7-6 and TRBJ2-2; D may be TRBD1 or TRBD2 (5 bases each). The V end was cut by 7 bases, the J end by 5 bases, with 14 bases between. Germline CDR1 reads SGHVS; CDR2 reads FNYEAQ. CDR3 size: 14 residues. The CDR3 region is CASNRGSGTGELFF. In nucleotides, the CDR3 is TGTGCCAGCAACCGGGGCTCGGGGACCGGGGAGCTGTTTTTT.